What follows describes a single T cell receptor beta chain. The data originate from a study of T cell responses to AZD1222 COVID-19 vaccine. TCRdb's table, derived via immunoSEQ multiplex PCR, lists solely in-frame clones and lacks some. The sample yields about 42,000 clones, about nine tenths seen once. Germline CDR1 reads SGHRS; CDR2 reads YFSETQ. V shed 3 bases and J shed 1 base, with 12 bases lying between them. CDR3 size: 15 residues. The source material was peripheral blood, sampled 28 days after the second AZD1222 dose. The receptor comes from an adult who received the AZD1222 COVID-19 vaccine. The chain links TRBV5-1 to TRBJ2-3; weak D call: TRBD1 (6 bases). CDR3 sequence reads: CASSYVGHGTDTQYF. The CDR3 DNA is TGCGCCAGCAGCTACGTGGGACACGGCACAGATACGCAGTATTTT.